The present TCR beta chain was sequenced within a study of OX40 agonist ivuxolimab in advanced cancers. Overall study context: The patients got ivuxolimab, which is an agonistic anti-OX40 (CD134) antibody. Patients in the trial were receiving intravenous ivuxolimab every 2 weeks, at doses of 0.01 to 10 mg/kg. Study-wide points: At 0.1 to 3.0 mg/kg, CD4+ and CD8+ blood T cells expanded clonally by week 6.

Points on this clone: The antigen remains unidentified.

The CDR3 has 15 residues. V was cut by 6 bases and J by 1 base, with 13 bases left in between. Germline CDR1 SNHLY, CDR2 FYNNEI. Libraries were prepared by immunoSEQ multiplex PCR; TCRdb keeps only in-frame clonotypes and omits some of them. The data show tens of thousands of clones, around 79% seen once. Patients with a history of autoimmune disease or on systemic immunosuppression were excluded. The source material was CD4+ or CD8+ T cells sorted from blood, sampled in a trial of the OX40 agonist ivuxolimab. The chain recombines TRBV2 with TRBJ1-5, with D perhaps TRBD1 (5 bases). The receptor comes from an adult with an advanced solid tumor such as melanoma, head and neck, liver or kidney cancer. The CDR3 coding sequence is TGTGCCAGCAGCACAGGACAATGGAGCAATCAGCCCCAGCATTTT. It translates to CASSTGQWSNQPQHF.